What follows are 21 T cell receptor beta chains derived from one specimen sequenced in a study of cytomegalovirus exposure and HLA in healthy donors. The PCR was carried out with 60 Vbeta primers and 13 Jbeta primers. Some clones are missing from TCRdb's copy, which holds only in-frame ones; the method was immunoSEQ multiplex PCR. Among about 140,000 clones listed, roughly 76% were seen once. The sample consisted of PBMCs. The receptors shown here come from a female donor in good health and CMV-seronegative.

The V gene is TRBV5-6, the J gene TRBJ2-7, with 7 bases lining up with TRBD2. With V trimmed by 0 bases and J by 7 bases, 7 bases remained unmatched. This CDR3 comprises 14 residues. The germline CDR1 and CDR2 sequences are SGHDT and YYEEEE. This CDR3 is CASSLGLAVGEQYF. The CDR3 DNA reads TGTGCCAGCAGCTTGGGACTAGCCGTCGGGGAGCAGTACTTC.

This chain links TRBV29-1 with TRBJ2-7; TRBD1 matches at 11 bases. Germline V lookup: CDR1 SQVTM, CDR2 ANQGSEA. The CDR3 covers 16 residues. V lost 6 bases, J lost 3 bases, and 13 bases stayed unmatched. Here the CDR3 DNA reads TGCAGCGTCCAGAAATCCGGGACAGGGGGAATCTACGAGCAGTACTTC. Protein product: CSVQKSGTGGIYEQYF.

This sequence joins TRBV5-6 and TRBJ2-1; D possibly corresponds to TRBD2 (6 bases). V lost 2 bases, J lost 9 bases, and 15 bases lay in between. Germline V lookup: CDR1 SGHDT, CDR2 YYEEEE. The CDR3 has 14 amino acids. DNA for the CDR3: TGTGCCAGCAGCTTCGGGCAGGGAGGTACTGAGCAGTTCTTC. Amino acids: CASSFGQGGTEQFF.

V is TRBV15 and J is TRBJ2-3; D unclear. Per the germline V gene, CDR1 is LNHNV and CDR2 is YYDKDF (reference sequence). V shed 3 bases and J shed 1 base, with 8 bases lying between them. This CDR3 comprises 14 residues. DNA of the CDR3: TGTGCCACCAGCAGTATAACTCGCACAGATACGCAGTATTTT. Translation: CATSSITRTDTQYF. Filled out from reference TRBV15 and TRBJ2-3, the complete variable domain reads DAMVIQNPRYQVTQFGKPVTLSCSQTLNHNVMYWYQQKSSQAPKLLFHYYDKDFNNEADTPDNFQSRRPNTSFCFLDIRSPGLGDTAMYLCATSSITRTDTQYFGPGTRLTVL.

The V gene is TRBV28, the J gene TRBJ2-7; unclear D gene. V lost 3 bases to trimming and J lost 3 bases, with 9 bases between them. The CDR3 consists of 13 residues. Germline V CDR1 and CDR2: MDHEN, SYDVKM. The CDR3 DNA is TGTGCCAGCAGTTTCCCCCCCAGCTACGAGCAGTACTTC. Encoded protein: CASSFPPSYEQYF.

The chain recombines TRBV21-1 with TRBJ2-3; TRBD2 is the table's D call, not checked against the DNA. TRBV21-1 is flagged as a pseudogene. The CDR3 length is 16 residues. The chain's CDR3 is CASSKALAGDSDTQYF. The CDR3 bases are TGTGCCAGCAGCAAAGCGCTAGCGGGAGACTCGGATACGCAGTATTTT.

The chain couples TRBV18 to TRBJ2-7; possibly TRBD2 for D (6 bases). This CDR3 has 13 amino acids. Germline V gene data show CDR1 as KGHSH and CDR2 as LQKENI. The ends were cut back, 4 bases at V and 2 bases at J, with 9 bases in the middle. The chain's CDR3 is CASSRAGTYEQYF. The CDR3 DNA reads TGTGCCAGCTCACGGGCGGGAACCTACGAGCAGTACTTC.

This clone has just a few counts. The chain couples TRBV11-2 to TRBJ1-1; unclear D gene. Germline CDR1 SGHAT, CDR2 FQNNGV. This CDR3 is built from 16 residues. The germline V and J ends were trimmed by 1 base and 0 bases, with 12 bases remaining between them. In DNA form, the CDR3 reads TGTGCCAGCAGCTTAGCGGCAGGTCACATGAACACTGAAGCTTTCTTT. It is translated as CASSLAAGHMNTEAFF.

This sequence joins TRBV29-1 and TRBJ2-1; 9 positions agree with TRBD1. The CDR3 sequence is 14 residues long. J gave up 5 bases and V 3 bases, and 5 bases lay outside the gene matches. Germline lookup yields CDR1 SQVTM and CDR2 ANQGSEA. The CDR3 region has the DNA TGCAGCGTTGAGGACAGGGGTTTTAACAATGAGCAGTTCTTC. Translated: CSVEDRGFNNEQFF.

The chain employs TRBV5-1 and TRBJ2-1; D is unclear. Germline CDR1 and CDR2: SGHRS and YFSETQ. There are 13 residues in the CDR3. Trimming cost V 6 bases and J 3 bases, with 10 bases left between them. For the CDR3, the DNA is TGCGCCAGCATGGGTGACAACTACAATGAGCAGTTCTTC. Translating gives CASMGDNYNEQFF.

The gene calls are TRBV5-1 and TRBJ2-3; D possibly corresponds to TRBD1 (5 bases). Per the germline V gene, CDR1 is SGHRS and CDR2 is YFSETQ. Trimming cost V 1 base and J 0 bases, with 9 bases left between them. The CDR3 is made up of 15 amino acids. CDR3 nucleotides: TGCGCCAGCAGCTTGCTACAGGTTAGCACAGATACGCAGTATTTT. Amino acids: CASSLLQVSTDTQYF.

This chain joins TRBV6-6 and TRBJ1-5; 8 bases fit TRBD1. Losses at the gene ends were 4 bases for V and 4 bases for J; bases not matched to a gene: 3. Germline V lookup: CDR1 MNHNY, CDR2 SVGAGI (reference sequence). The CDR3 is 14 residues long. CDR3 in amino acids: CASSLTGVNQPQHF. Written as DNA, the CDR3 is TGTGCCAGCAGTTTGACAGGGGTTAATCAGCCCCAGCATTTT.

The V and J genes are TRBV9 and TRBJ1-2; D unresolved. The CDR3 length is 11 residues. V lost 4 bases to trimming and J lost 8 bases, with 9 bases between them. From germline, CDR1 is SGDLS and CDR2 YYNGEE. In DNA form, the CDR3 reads TGTGCCAGCAGCCTCGGCGGGGGCTACACCTTC. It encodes CASSLGGGYTF.

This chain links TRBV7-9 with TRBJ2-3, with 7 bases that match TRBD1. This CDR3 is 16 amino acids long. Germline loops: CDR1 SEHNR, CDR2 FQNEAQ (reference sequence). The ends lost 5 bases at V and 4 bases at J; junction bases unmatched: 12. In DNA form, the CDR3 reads TGTGCCAGCAGCCCACTCCGGGACAGAGGCGCAGATACGCAGTATTTT. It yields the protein CASSPLRDRGADTQYF.

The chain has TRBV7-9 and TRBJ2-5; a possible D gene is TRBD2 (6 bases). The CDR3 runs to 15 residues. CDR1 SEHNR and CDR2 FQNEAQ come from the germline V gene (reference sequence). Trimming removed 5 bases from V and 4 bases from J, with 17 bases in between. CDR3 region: CASSHPEGRRETQYF. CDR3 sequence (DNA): TGTGCCAGCAGCCACCCGGAGGGGCGCCGAGAGACCCAGTACTTC.

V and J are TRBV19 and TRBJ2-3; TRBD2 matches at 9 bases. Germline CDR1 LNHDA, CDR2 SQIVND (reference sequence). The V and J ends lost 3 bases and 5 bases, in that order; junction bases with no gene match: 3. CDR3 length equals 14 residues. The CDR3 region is CASSMSGRQDTQYF. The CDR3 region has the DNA TGTGCCAGTAGTATGAGCGGGAGGCAAGATACGCAGTATTTT.

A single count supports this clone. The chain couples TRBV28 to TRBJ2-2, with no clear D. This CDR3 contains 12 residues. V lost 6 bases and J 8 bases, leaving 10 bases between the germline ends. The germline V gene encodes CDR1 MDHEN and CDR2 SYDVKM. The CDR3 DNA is TGTGCCAGCAGACTAAGTAGAGGGGAGCTGTTTTTT. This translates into CASRLSRGELFF.

The CDR3 sequence is CAWRGPRRDSLLNEQFF. CDR3 DNA sequence: TGTGCCTGGAGGGGCCCGCGCCGGGACAGCCTCCTCAATGAGCAGTTCTTC. The rearrangement uses TRBV30 and TRBJ2-1; 7 bases align to TRBD1. V shed 3 bases and J 6 bases; nucleotides not matched to a gene: 17. Germline CDR1 is GTSNPN and CDR2 is SVGIG (reference sequence). This CDR3 has 17 residues.

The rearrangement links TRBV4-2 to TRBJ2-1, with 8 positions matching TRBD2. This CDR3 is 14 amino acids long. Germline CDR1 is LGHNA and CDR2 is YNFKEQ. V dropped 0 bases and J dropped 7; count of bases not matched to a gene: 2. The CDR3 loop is CASSQETSANEQFF. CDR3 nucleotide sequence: TGTGCCAGCAGCCAAGAGACTAGCGCGAATGAGCAGTTCTTC.

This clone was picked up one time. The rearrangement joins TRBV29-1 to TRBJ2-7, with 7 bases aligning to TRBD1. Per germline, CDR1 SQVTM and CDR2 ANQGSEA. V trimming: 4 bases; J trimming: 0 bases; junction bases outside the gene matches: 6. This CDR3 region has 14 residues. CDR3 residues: CSVVGGPHSYEQYF. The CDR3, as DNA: TGCAGCGTTGTAGGGGGCCCCCACTCCTACGAGCAGTACTTC.

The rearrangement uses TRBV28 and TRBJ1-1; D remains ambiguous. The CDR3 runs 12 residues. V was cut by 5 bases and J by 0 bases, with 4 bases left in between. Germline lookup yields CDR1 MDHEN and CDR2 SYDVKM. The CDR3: CASSVVNTEAFF. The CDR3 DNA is TGTGCCAGCAGTGTCGTGAACACTGAAGCTTTCTTT.